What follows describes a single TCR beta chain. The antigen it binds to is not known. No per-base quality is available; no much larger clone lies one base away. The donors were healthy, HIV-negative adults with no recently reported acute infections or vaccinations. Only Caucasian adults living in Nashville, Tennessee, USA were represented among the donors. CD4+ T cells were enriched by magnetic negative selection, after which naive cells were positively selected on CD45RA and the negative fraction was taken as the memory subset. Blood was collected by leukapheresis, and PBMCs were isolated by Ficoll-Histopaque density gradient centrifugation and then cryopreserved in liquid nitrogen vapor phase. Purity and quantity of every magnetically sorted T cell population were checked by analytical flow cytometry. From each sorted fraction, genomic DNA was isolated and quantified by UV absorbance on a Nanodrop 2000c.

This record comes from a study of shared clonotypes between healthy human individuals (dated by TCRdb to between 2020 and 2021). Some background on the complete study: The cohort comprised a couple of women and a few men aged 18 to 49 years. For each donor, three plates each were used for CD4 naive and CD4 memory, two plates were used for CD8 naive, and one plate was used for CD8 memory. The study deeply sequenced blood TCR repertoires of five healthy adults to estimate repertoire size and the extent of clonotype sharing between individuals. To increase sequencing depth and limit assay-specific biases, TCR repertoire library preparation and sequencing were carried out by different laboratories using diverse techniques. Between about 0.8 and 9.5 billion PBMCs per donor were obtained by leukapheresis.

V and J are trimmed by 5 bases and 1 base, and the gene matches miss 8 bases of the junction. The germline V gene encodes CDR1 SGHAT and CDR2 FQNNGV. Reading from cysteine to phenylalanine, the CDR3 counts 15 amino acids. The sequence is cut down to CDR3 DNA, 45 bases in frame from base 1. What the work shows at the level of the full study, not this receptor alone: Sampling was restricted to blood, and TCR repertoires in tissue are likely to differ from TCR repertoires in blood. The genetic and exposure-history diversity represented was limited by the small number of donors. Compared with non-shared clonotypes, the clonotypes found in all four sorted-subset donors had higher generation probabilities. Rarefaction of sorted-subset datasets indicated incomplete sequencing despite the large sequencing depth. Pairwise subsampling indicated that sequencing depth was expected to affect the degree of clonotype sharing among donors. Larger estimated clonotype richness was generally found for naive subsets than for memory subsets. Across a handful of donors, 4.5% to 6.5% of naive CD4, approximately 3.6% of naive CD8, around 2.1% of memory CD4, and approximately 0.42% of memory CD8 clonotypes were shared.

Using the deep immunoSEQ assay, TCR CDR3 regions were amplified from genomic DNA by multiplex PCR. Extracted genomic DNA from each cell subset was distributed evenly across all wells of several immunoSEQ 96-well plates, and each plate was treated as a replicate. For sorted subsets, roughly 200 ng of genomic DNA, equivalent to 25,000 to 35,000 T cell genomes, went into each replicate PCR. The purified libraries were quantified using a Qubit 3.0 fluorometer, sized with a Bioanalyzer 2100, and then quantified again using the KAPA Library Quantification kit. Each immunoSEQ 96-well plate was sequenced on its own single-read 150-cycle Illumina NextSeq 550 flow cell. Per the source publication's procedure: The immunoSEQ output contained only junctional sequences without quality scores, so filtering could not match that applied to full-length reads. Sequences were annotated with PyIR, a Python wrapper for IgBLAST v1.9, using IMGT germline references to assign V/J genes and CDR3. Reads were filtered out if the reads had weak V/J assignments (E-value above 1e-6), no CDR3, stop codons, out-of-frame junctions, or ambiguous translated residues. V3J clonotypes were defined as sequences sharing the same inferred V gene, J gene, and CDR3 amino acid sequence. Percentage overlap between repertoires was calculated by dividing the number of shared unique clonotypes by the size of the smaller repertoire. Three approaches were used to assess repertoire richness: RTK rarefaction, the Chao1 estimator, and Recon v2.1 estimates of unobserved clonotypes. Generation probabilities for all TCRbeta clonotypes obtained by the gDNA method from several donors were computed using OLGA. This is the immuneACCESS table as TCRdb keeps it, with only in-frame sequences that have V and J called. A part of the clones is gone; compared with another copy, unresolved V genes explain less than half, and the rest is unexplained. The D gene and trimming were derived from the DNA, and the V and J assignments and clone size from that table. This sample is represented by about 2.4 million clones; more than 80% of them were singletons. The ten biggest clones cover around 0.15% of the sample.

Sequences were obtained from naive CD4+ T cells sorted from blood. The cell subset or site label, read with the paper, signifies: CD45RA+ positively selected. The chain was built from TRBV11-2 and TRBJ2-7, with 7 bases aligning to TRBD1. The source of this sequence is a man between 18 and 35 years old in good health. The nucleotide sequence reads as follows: TGTGCCAGCAGCACCGGGACAGCCAGTTCCTACGAGCAGTACTTC. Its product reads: CASSTGTASSYEQYF.